The 18 T cell receptor beta chains below all came from one sample that was sequenced in a study of CD8 T cells in ankylosing spondylitis (TCRdb year 2017). The protocol used for the library was 5' RACE. The sequencer listed for this sample is Illumina HiSeq 2500. TCRdb handled the public reads itself, with Q25 trimming in fastp and clone calling in MiXCR, and kept productive beta chains. One record per CDR3 amino acid sequence lists the most common genes and DNA. The table for this sample lists 350,000 or so distinct CDR3 sequences; about 15% of them were counted only once. Jointly, the top ten make up around 0.99% of the sample. The sample comprised blood, either unsorted or a sorted T cell fraction (not recorded which). These receptors were taken from a male donor with ankylosing spondylitis or in good health (not recorded which).

The chain links TRBV19 to TRBJ2-7; possible D gene TRBD2, 5 bases. CDR1 is LNHDA, CDR2 SQIVND, per germline (reference sequence). The V and J ends lost 1 base and 3 bases respectively, with 10 bases between them. CDR3 size: 14 residues. The chain's CDR3 is CASSIAAEGYEQYF. The CDR3 coding sequence is TGTGCCAGTAGTATAGCGGCCGAGGGCTACGAGCAGTACTTC.

This sequence joins TRBV7-8 and TRBJ1-2; D is ambiguous. The CDR3 length is 16 residues. The V end was cut by 8 bases, the J end by 7 bases, with 26 bases between. Germline loops: CDR1 SGHVS, CDR2 FQNEAQ. As DNA, the CDR3 is TGTGCCAGCCTTAAGTGGGGATCCCCAACTATCGGTGGCTACACCTTC. This gives the protein CASLKWGSPTIGGYTF.

This clonotype was detected a few times. This chain connects TRBV5-1 to TRBJ1-6, with 7 bases aligning to TRBD1. The CDR3 sequence is 14 residues long. From germline, CDR1 is SGHRS and CDR2 YFSETQ. Trimming at V came to 4 bases and at J to 7 bases, leaving 5 bases not matched to a gene. This CDR3 is CASSLPGQNSPLHF. The CDR3 nucleotides read TGCGCCAGCAGCCTACCGGGACAGAATTCACCCCTCCACTTT.

The chain has TRBV20-1 and TRBJ1-4; no clear D gene. The CDR3 runs 11 residues. V was shortened by 3 bases and J by 8 bases, with 7 bases between the two germline ends. Germline loops: CDR1 DFQATT, CDR2 SNEGSKA (reference sequence). The CDR3 region is CSASGGEKLFF. The CDR3 DNA reads TGCAGTGCTAGTGGTGGCGAAAAACTGTTTTTT.

The chain joins TRBV3-1 to TRBJ2-3; possible D gene TRBD2, 5 bases. CDR1 is LGHDT, CDR2 YNNKEL, per germline (reference sequence). The V gene lost 1 base and the J gene lost 4 bases, with 9 bases spanning the gap. This CDR3 comprises 14 residues. This CDR3 is CASSQGPSPDTQYF. The CDR3 DNA follows: TGTGCCAGCAGCCAAGGTCCTAGCCCAGATACGCAGTATTTT.

The J gene is TRBJ2-1, the V gene TRBV12-3 or TRBV12-4, with 7 nucleotides matching TRBD2. The CDR3 sequence is 15 residues long. V lost 6 bases to trimming and J lost 9 bases; unmatched junction nucleotides: 14. CDR3 DNA sequence: TGTGCCAGCAGGCCCGGGAGCGGGGTAATAAGTGAGCAGTTCTTC. The encoded protein is CASRPGSGVISEQFF.

The chain is built from TRBV25-1 and TRBJ1-1; D may be TRBD1 (5 bases). The CDR3 length is 15 residues. Germline V gene data show CDR1 as MGHDK and CDR2 as SYGVNS. Trimming took 2 bases from V and 1 from J, leaving 11 bases between them. In DNA, the CDR3 is TGTGCCAGCAGTGAAGCCGGGACGGCGAACACTGAAGCTTTCTTT. It yields the protein CASSEAGTANTEAFF.

The chain is built from TRBV7-9 and TRBJ2-7; a weak D match, TRBD2 (6 bases). V shed 1 base and J shed 6 bases, with 16 bases lying between them. CDR3 length equals 15 residues. Looked up from germline, CDR1 is SEHNR and CDR2 is FQNEAQ (reference sequence). This chain's CDR3 is CASSLVTGEVSEQYF. DNA for the CDR3: TGTGCCAGCAGCTTAGTCACGGGGGAGGTGAGCGAGCAGTACTTC. The full variable domain, with the rest looked up from reference TRBV7-9 and TRBJ2-7, is DTGVSQNPRHKITKRGQNVTFRCDPISEHNRLYWYRQTLGQGPEFLTYFQNEAQLEKSRLLSDRFSAERPKGSFSTLEIQRTEQGDSAMYLCASSLVTGEVSEQYFGPGTRLTVT.

This chain uses TRBV29-1 with TRBJ2-1; 8 positions agree with TRBD2. The germline gives CDR1 SQVTM, CDR2 ANQGSEA. The trim removed 1 base at V and 6 bases at J, leaving 5 bases unmatched. The CDR3 runs to 14 residues. For the CDR3, the DNA is TGCAGCGTTGAAGTTTGGGCGGGGGGCAATGAGCAGTTCTTC. Protein sequence: CSVEVWAGGNEQFF.

The rearrangement uses TRBV6-5 and TRBJ2-7; TRBD1 matches 7 bases. Germline assignment: CDR1 MNHEY and CDR2 SVGAGI. With 2 bases clipped from V and 3 bases from J, the junction kept 4 bases outside the gene matches. There are 14 residues in the CDR3. CDR3 amino acids: CASSYGAGGYEQYF. DNA of the CDR3: TGTGCCAGCAGTTACGGGGCAGGGGGCTACGAGCAGTACTTC.

The chain has TRBV20-1 and TRBJ2-7; TRBD1 aligns across 8 bases. In germline, CDR1 is DFQATT, CDR2 SNEGSKA (reference sequence). This CDR3 has 15 residues. The V segment lost 4 bases and the J segment 3 bases; nucleotides outside the gene matches: 11. The CDR3 here is CSAMPPDRGLYEQYF. The CDR3 region has the DNA TGCAGTGCTATGCCCCCCGACAGGGGCCTCTACGAGCAGTACTTC.

The table lists this clonotype with a few counts. The J gene is TRBJ1-3, the V gene TRBV12-3 or TRBV12-4; D is unresolved. The CDR3 sequence is 11 residues long. The V end lost 6 bases, the J end lost 7 bases, and 7 bases lay between the germline ends. CDR3 in DNA: TGTGCCAGCAGCCCCAGTAACACCATATATTTT. The encoded protein is CASSPSNTIYF.

The table lists this clonotype with many counts. This chain joins TRBV10-3 and TRBJ2-2; 9 nucleotides align to TRBD1. CDR3 size: 15 residues. The ends lost 5 bases at V and 1 base at J; junction bases unmatched: 2. Per the germline V gene, CDR1 is ENHRY and CDR2 is SYGVKD. CDR3: CAISTGQGNTGELFF. In DNA, the CDR3 is TGTGCCATCAGTACGGGACAGGGGAACACCGGGGAGCTGTTTTTT.

The chain carries TRBV5-4 and TRBJ2-2, with D possibly matching TRBD2 (5 bases). V dropped 5 bases and J dropped 5 bases, with 13 bases sitting between them. CDR1 is SGHNT, CDR2 YYREEE, per germline (reference sequence). There are 14 residues in the CDR3. The CDR3 here is CASRTQLGTGELFF. In DNA form, the CDR3 reads TGTGCCAGCAGAACCCAACTAGGTACCGGGGAGCTGTTTTTT.

This clonotype turned up a few times. The rearrangement links TRBV7-2 to TRBJ2-1; D unclear. V lost 5 bases and J 6 bases, leaving 14 bases between the germline ends. The CDR3 consists of 14 residues. Germline CDR1 reads SGHTA; CDR2 reads FQGNSA. For the CDR3, the DNA is TGTGCCAGCAGCCCATCCTCTCAATCCAATGAGCAGTTCTTC. Its protein is CASSPSSQSNEQFF.

In its sample, this clonotype was seen a few times. The V gene is TRBV12-5, the J gene TRBJ2-3; 9 bases match TRBD2. V was pared by 4 bases and J by 3 bases, with 2 bases of the junction left unmatched. The CDR3 sequence is 14 residues long. In germline, CDR1 is LGHNT, CDR2 FRNRAP. CDR3 sequence (DNA): TGTGCTAGTGGTTCCAGCGGGGGGACAGATACGCAGTATTTT. It translates to CASGSSGGTDTQYF.

The chain links TRBV9 to TRBJ2-7; no reliable D call. CDR3 length: 14 residues. Trimming shortened V by 3 bases and J by 4 bases, and 14 bases separated the two germline ends. In germline, CDR1 is SGDLS, CDR2 YYNGEE. This CDR3 reads CASSAHATGYEQYF. For the CDR3, the DNA is TGTGCCAGCAGCGCCCACGCTACTGGTTACGAGCAGTACTTC.

This clonotype was found a few times. DNA for the CDR3: TGTGCCAGCAGCTTAGAACTGTCGGGGACCCAGTACTTC. The encoded protein is CASSLELSGTQYF. V is TRBV11-2 and J is TRBJ2-5, with unresolved D. Germline V gives CDR1 SGHAT, CDR2 FQNNGV. This CDR3 is built from 13 residues. V was cut by 0 bases and J by 7 bases, with 9 bases left in between.